Here is one T cell receptor (beta chain) with its context. Its antigen is unknown. The same CDR3 can be traced to other DNA sequences in this sample. TCRdb keeps only in-frame clones here, not all; method: immunoSEQ multiplex PCR. The sample includes more than 20,000 clones, approximately 78% of them seen just once. Germline V gene data show CDR1 as MNHNS and CDR2 as SASEGT. With 4 bases clipped from V and 4 bases from J, the junction kept 2 bases outside the gene matches. CDR3 length: 15 amino acids. Isolating CD4+ and CD8+ cells involved positive magnetic bead selection on an AutoMACS. Their purity was then checked by flow cytometry. This sample was taken from a study of somatic mutations in cytotoxic T cells in rheumatoid arthritis. As for the study in general: No treatment had yet been given when patient blood (30 ml EDTA) was drawn, right after diagnosis. At nearly 100% purity, some V beta antibody-stained T-cell populations were flow-sorted, and these included V beta1+ cells that were sequenced for TCRB.

Study outcomes and limitations: Significant differences in CD8+ T-cell clonality were not found between rheumatoid arthritis patients and healthy controls (age-matched).

Sequences were obtained from CD8+ T cells sorted from blood. The sequence was obtained from an adult with rheumatoid arthritis. This chain links TRBV6-1 with TRBJ2-3; TRBD2 agrees at 13 bases. The CDR3 DNA follows: TGTGCCAGCAGTGGACTAGCGGGGGGCCCAGATACGCAGTATTTT. It codes for CASSGLAGGPDTQYF.